This TCR beta chain was identified during a study of blood T cell repertoires in COVID-19. Background on the study: Both acute and convalescent COVID-19 samples were obtained from the United States, Italy and Spain.

In the authors' methods: The assay estimated nucleated cells by amplifying reference gene primers. TCRdb's table, derived via immunoSEQ multiplex PCR, lists solely in-frame clones and lacks some. Clone size and V and J calls were adopted from that table, with D and trimming inferred from the DNA. This sample yields tens of thousands of clones, of which 88% are seen a single time; around 1.2% belongs to the top ten. This clone was counted a few times. The CDR3 runs 15 residues. The V segment lost 3 bases and the J segment 3 bases; nucleotides outside the gene matches: 5. Germline V gene lookup returns CDR1 SGHTA and CDR2 FQGTGA.

Sequencing was performed on peripheral blood. J is TRBJ2-3 and V is TRBV7-3; TRBD1 matches at 8 bases. This clonotype originated in a woman aged 55-69 years with acute or convalescent COVID-19. As DNA, the CDR3 is TGTGCCAGCAGCTTGTCAGGGGGCTCTACAGATACGCAGTATTTT. Translation gives CASSLSGGSTDTQYF.